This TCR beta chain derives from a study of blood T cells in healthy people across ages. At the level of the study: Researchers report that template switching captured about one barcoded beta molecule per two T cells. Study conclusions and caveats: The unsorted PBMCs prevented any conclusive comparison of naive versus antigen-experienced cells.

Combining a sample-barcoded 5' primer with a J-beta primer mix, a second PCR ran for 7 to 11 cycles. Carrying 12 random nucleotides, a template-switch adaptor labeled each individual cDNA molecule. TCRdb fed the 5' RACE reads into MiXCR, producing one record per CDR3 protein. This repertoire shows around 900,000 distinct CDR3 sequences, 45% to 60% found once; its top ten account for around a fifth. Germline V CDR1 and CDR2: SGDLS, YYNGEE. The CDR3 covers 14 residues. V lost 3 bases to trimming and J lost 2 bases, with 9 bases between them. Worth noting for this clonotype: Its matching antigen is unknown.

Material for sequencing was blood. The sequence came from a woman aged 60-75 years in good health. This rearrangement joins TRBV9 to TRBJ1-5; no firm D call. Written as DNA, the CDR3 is TGTGCCAGCAGCGGGGTAGGCGGCAATCAGCCCCAGCATTTT. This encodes CASSGVGGNQPQHF.